These T cell receptor beta chains were read from a single sample in a study of blood T cell repertoires in COVID-19. This table comes from immunoSEQ multiplex PCR, and its TCRdb copy is limited to in-frame clones, with some not included. This sample has some 50,000 clones, with roughly 84% found just once. The source material was peripheral blood. These receptors all come from a man between 45 and 60 years old with acute or convalescent COVID-19. The CDR3 runs from the conserved cysteine through the conserved F or W. The order of the fields is V gene, clone size, J gene, D gene, CDR3 protein, CDR3 DNA. The D gene is left open where the match is weak. Where a row states a size, it is once, few, many or the class of an expanded clone; other rows omit it.

V gene: TRBV30; clone size: few; J gene: TRBJ2-6; D gene: TRBD1; CDR3 protein: CAWQTGPASGANVLTF; CDR3 DNA: TGTGCCTGGCAGACAGGGCCTGCCTCTGGGGCCAACGTCCTGACTTTC
V gene: TRBV5-1; clone size: NA; J gene: TRBJ2-1; D gene: NA; CDR3 protein: CASSLVAELYNEQFF; CDR3 DNA: TGCGCCAGCAGCTTGGTAGCGGAGCTCTACAATGAGCAGTTCTTC
V gene: TRBV4-3; clone size: NA; J gene: TRBJ2-1; D gene: TRBD1; CDR3 protein: CASSQEMAGGISNEQFF; CDR3 DNA: TGCGCCAGCAGCCAAGAAATGGCAGGGGGAATCAGCAATGAGCAGTTCTTC
V gene: TRBV10-3; clone size: NA; J gene: TRBJ1-5; D gene: NA; CDR3 protein: CAISESTKQPQHF; CDR3 DNA: TGTGCCATCAGTGAGTCGACTAAGCAGCCCCAGCATTTT
V gene: TRBV30; clone size: NA; J gene: TRBJ1-4; D gene: NA; CDR3 protein: CAWSVGGREKLFF; CDR3 DNA: TGTGCCTGGAGTGTAGGGGGACGAGAAAAACTGTTTTTT
V gene: TRBV10-3; clone size: NA; J gene: TRBJ1-3; D gene: TRBD1; CDR3 protein: CAISGNQGARPGEPGNTIYF; CDR3 DNA: TGTGCCATCAGTGGGAACCAGGGGGCTCGTCCTGGTGAACCTGGAAACACCATATATTTT
V gene: TRBV5-6; clone size: NA; J gene: TRBJ2-2; D gene: TRBD1; CDR3 protein: CASSAGTGRTGELFF; CDR3 DNA: TGTGCCAGCAGCGCAGGGACAGGGAGGACCGGGGAGCTGTTTTTT
V gene: TRBV28; clone size: NA; J gene: TRBJ2-2; D gene: TRBD1; CDR3 protein: CASSFDRGETGELFF; CDR3 DNA: TGTGCCAGCAGTTTCGACAGGGGGGAAACCGGGGAGCTGTTTTTT
V gene: TRBV5-1; clone size: NA; J gene: TRBJ2-7; D gene: NA; CDR3 protein: CASSTMDRAYEQYF; CDR3 DNA: TGCGCCAGCAGCACAATGGACAGAGCCTACGAGCAGTACTTC
V gene: TRBV6-5; clone size: NA; J gene: TRBJ1-3; D gene: NA; CDR3 protein: CASSSNVGSSGNTIYF; CDR3 DNA: TGTGCCAGCAGTTCTAATGTGGGGAGCTCTGGAAACACCATATATTTT
V gene: TRBV11-2; clone size: NA; J gene: TRBJ1-6; D gene: NA; CDR3 protein: CASSQSGGKSPLHF; CDR3 DNA: TGTGCCAGCAGCCAAAGCGGGGGGAAGTCACCCCTCCACTTT
V gene: TRBV19; clone size: once; J gene: TRBJ1-2; D gene: NA; CDR3 protein: CASSTYLQGYGYTF; CDR3 DNA: TGTGCCAGTAGTACCTACTTACAGGGTTATGGCTACACCTTC
V gene: TRBV11-3; clone size: medium-sized; J gene: TRBJ2-1; D gene: NA; CDR3 protein: CASSFEGGSDEQFF; CDR3 DNA: TGTGCCAGCAGCTTCGAGGGAGGAAGCGATGAGCAGTTCTTC
V gene: TRBV9; clone size: NA; J gene: TRBJ1-1; D gene: TRBD1; CDR3 protein: CASSPRQGQTEAFF; CDR3 DNA: TGTGCCAGCAGCCCACGACAGGGGCAGACTGAAGCTTTCTTT
V gene: TRBV14; clone size: NA; J gene: TRBJ1-3; D gene: NA; CDR3 protein: CASSQAGNAGNTIYF; CDR3 DNA: TGTGCCAGCAGCCAAGCAGGGAATGCTGGAAACACCATATATTTT
V gene: TRBV10-3; clone size: NA; J gene: TRBJ2-7; D gene: TRBD1; CDR3 protein: CAISRQGRLNSYEQYF; CDR3 DNA: TGTGCCATCAGTCGACAGGGCCGACTCAACTCCTACGAGCAGTACTTC
V gene: TRBV28; clone size: NA; J gene: TRBJ1-2; D gene: TRBD1; CDR3 protein: CASSRTRDRGQEGYTF; CDR3 DNA: TGTGCCAGCAGTCGGACCCGGGACAGGGGGCAGGAAGGCTACACCTTC
V gene: TRBV6-5; clone size: NA; J gene: TRBJ2-7; D gene: NA; CDR3 protein: CAIAPGRSYEQYF; CDR3 DNA: TGTGCCATCGCGCCAGGGAGGTCGTACGAGCAGTACTTC
V gene: TRBV4-2; clone size: NA; J gene: TRBJ2-1; D gene: NA; CDR3 protein: CASSHGKGDYNEQFF; CDR3 DNA: TGTGCCAGCAGCCACGGGAAGGGGGACTACAATGAGCAGTTCTTC
V gene: TRBV11-2; clone size: NA; J gene: TRBJ1-2; D gene: TRBD1; CDR3 protein: CASSLGTGGYGYTF; CDR3 DNA: TGTGCCAGCAGCTTAGGGACAGGGGGCTATGGCTACACCTTC
V gene: TRBV15; clone size: NA; J gene: TRBJ2-7; D gene: TRBD2; CDR3 protein: CATSRGDSGRDSYEQYF; CDR3 DNA: TGTGCCACCAGCCGAGGAGATAGCGGGAGAGACTCCTACGAGCAGTACTTC
V gene: TRBV11-3; clone size: NA; J gene: TRBJ2-3; D gene: TRBD2; CDR3 protein: CASSPGLAGGHSTDTQYF; CDR3 DNA: TGTGCCAGCAGCCCTGGACTAGCGGGGGGCCATAGCACAGATACGCAGTATTTT
V gene: TRBV4-3; clone size: NA; J gene: TRBJ2-3; D gene: NA; CDR3 protein: CASSHTPGSTDTQYF; CDR3 DNA: TGCGCCAGCAGCCACACCCCAGGCAGCACAGATACGCAGTATTTT
V gene: TRBV7-2; clone size: NA; J gene: TRBJ1-6; D gene: NA; CDR3 protein: CASSHGTDSGTLHF; CDR3 DNA: TGTGCCAGCAGCCACGGGACTGACAGTGGCACCCTCCACTTT
V gene: TRBV15; clone size: NA; J gene: TRBJ2-2; D gene: NA; CDR3 protein: CATSRGGPGGGELFF; CDR3 DNA: TGTGCCACCAGCAGAGGTGGGCCCGGGGGAGGGGAGCTGTTTTTT
V gene: TRBV7-9; clone size: NA; J gene: TRBJ1-6; D gene: TRBD1; CDR3 protein: CASSRDRGVGSYNSPLHF; CDR3 DNA: TGTGCCAGCAGCCGGGACAGGGGCGTGGGCTCCTATAATTCACCCCTCCACTTT
V gene: TRBV5-1; clone size: NA; J gene: TRBJ2-5; D gene: TRBD1; CDR3 protein: CASSSGTGGHETQYF; CDR3 DNA: TGCGCCAGCAGCTCCGGGACAGGGGGGCATGAGACCCAGTACTTC
V gene: TRBV4-1; clone size: NA; J gene: TRBJ2-1; D gene: NA; CDR3 protein: CASSQESTPAGNEQFF; CDR3 DNA: TGCGCCAGCAGCCAAGAATCTACCCCGGCGGGAAATGAGCAGTTCTTC